Described below is a single T cell receptor (beta chain) sequence and its context. Other DNA sequences in the sample encode the same CDR3. Profiling relied on immunoSEQ multiplex PCR, and the TCRdb table lists in-frame clones only, not all of them. Of hundreds of thousands of clones in the sample, about four fifths were seen once. Germline trimming cut 4 bases from V and 8 bases from J; bases unmatched to any gene: 6. The CDR3 spans 13 residues. CDR1 and CDR2 from the germline V gene are SGHDT and YYEEEE. The data were obtained in a study of blood T cell repertoires in COVID-19. This TCR came from a woman older than 75 with COVID-19, enrolled during active disease. The material sequenced was peripheral blood. This rearrangement joins TRBV5-6 to TRBJ1-2, with 9 bases matching TRBD1. CDR3 DNA sequence: TGTGCCAGCAGCCTACAGGGGGCAGGGGGCTACACCTTC. It codes for CASSLQGAGGYTF.